The text below deals with one TCR beta chain. Its antigen is currently unknown. The data are from a study of Graves' ophthalmopathy and Graves' hyperthyroidism. In the study overall: Researchers obtained peripheral blood at initial diagnosis, before any treatment had begun.

Study-wide results and caveats: Sensitivity of roughly 64% and specificity of roughly 72% were achieved by the model that predicted ophthalmopathy progression. Most thyroid clonotypes expanded beyond 0.001 frequency were also found in blood.

Unmatched junction bases numbered 10, after V lost 5 bases and J lost 3 bases. The V gene's germline CDR1 is MDHEN and CDR2 SYDVKM. The CDR3 extends over 16 amino acids. The TCR beta CDR3 regions underwent amplification from RNA transcripts. An opening RT-PCR round employed HTBI primers and preceded a second-round multiplex PCR. TCRdb re-called the multiplex PCR reads with MiXCR, one entry per CDR3 protein. The table includes fewer than 400,000 distinct CDR3 sequences, about 17% detected once. Sequenced input: peripheral blood. The sequence derives from a woman aged 18-30 years with Graves' ophthalmopathy. The genes are TRBV28 and TRBJ1-1; the match to TRBD1 covers 9 bases. CDR3 DNA sequence: TGTGCCAGCAGTCCGACAGGGGGAGTTTGGGACACTGAAGCTTTCTTT. It is translated as CASSPTGGVWDTEAFF. Based on the CDR3 plus reference TRBV28 and TRBJ1-1, the full variable domain is DVKVTQSSRYLVKRTGEKVFLECVQDMDHENMFWYRQDPGLGLRLIYFSYDVKMKEKGDIPEGYSVSREKKERFSLILESASTNQTSMYLCASSPTGGVWDTEAFFGQGTRLTVV.